A selection of T cell receptor beta chains follows, all from one sample in a study of OX40 agonist ivuxolimab in advanced cancers. Method: immunoSEQ multiplex PCR; TCRdb's copy keeps in-frame clones and lacks some. In the table there are 30,000 or so clones, about 84% of which are singletons. Material: CD4+ or CD8+ T cells sorted from blood, obtained in a trial of the OX40 agonist ivuxolimab. Receptors were obtained from an adult with an advanced solid tumor such as melanoma, head and neck, liver or kidney cancer. Both conserved end residues are part of each CDR3. D genes are given only for firm matches. Only some rows state a clone size, as once, few, many or a class for expanded clones.

V: TRBV5-6
size: NA
D: TRBD1
length: 16
J: TRBJ1-5
CDR3: CASSRQGAFRGQPQHF
DNA: TGTGCCAGCAGCCGACAGGGGGCGTTCAGAGGTCAGCCCCAGCATTTT

V: TRBV28
size: few
D: NA
length: 13
J: TRBJ1-1
CDR3: CASSLGRNTEAFF
DNA: TGTGCCAGCAGTTTAGGAAGGAACACTGAAGCTTTCTTT

V: TRBV27
size: NA
D: NA
length: 14
J: TRBJ1-2
CDR3: CASSLSWGTYGYTF
DNA: TGTGCCAGCAGTTTAAGTTGGGGTACCTATGGCTACACCTTC

V: TRBV4-1
size: NA
D: TRBD1
length: 14
J: TRBJ1-1
CDR3: CASSHGQGNTEAFF
DNA: TGCGCCAGCAGCCATGGACAGGGGAACACTGAAGCTTTCTTT

V: TRBV7-6
size: NA
D: NA
length: 17
J: TRBJ1-6
CDR3: CASSPEGMESYNSPLHF
DNA: TGTGCCAGCAGCCCCGAAGGAATGGAGTCCTATAATTCACCCCTCCACTTT

V: TRBV27
size: NA
D: TRBD1
length: 15
J: TRBJ2-7
CDR3: CASRSVGTGEYEQYF
DNA: TGTGCCAGCAGGTCCGTCGGGACAGGGGAATACGAGCAGTACTTC

V: TRBV13
size: NA
D: NA
length: 17
J: TRBJ1-2
CDR3: CASSFRGAPKANYGYTF
DNA: TGTGCCAGCAGCTTCCGGGGGGCTCCGAAGGCTAACTATGGCTACACCTTC

V: TRBV5-1
size: NA
D: TRBD1
length: 16
J: TRBJ2-3
CDR3: CASSLAGTGDADTQYF
DNA: TGCGCCAGCAGCTTGGCAGGGACAGGGGATGCAGATACGCAGTATTTT

V: TRBV5-3
size: NA
D: TRBD2
length: 17
J: TRBJ2-5
CDR3: CARSLVASGGLEETQYF
DNA: TGTGCCAGAAGCTTGGTGGCTAGCGGGGGATTGGAAGAGACCCAGTACTTC

V: TRBV4-1
size: NA
D: TRBD1
length: 17
J: TRBJ2-1
CDR3: CASSQSYVTGAYNEQFF
DNA: TGCGCCAGCAGCCAATCTTATGTGACAGGGGCCTACAATGAGCAGTTCTTC

V: TRBV28
size: once
D: TRBD1
length: 13
J: TRBJ2-7
CDR3: CASSPGTGGEQYF
DNA: TGTGCCAGCAGTCCTGGAACAGGGGGGGAGCAGTACTTC

V: TRBV27
size: NA
D: NA
length: 14
J: TRBJ2-5
CDR3: CASSFRRAQETQYF
DNA: TGTGCCAGCAGTTTTAGGCGGGCACAAGAGACCCAGTACTTC

V: TRBV6-5
size: NA
D: TRBD2
length: 15
J: TRBJ2-4
CDR3: CASSYSRTSADIQYF
DNA: TGTGCCAGCAGTTACTCGAGGACTAGCGCGGACATTCAGTACTTC

V: TRBV10-2
size: NA
D: TRBD1
length: 15
J: TRBJ1-5
CDR3: CASSDSTGEDQPQHF
DNA: TGCGCCAGCAGTGATTCGACAGGGGAAGATCAGCCCCAGCATTTT

V: TRBV4-3
size: few
D: NA
length: 17
J: TRBJ2-6
CDR3: CASSQDRWGYGANVLTF
DNA: TGCGCCAGCAGCCAAGATCGATGGGGCTATGGGGCCAACGTCCTGACTTTC